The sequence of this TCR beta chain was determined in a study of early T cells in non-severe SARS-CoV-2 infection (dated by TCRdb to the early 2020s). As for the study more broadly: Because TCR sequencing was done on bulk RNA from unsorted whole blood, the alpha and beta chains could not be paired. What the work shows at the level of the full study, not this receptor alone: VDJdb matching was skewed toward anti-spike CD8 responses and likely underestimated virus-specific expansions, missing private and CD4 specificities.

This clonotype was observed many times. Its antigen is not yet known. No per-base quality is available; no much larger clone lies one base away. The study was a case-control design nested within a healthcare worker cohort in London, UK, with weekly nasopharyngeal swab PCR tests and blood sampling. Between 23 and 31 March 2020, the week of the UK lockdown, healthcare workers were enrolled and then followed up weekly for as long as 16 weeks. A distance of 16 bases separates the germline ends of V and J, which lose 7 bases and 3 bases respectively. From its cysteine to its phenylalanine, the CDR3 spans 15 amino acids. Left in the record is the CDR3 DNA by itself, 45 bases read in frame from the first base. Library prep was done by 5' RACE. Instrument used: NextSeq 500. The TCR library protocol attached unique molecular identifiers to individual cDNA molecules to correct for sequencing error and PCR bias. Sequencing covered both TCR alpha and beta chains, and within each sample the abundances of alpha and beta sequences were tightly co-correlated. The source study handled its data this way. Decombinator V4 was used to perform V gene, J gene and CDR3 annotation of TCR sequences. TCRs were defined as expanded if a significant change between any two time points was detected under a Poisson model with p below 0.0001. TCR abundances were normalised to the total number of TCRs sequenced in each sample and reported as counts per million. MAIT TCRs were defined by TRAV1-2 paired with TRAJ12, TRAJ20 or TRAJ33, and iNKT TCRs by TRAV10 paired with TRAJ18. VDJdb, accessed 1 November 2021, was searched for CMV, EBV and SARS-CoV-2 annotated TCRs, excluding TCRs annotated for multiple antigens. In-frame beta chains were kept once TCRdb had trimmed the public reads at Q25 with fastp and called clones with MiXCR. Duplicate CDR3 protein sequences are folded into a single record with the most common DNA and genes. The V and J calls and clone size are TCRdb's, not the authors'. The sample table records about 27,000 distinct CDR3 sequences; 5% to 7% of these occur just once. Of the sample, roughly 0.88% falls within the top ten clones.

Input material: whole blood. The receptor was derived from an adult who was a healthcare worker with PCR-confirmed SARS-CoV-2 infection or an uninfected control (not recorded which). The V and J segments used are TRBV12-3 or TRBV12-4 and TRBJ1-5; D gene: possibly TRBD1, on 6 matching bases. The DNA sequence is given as TGTGCCAGCACCTTAGATGGGGGGGCCAATCAGCCCCAGCATTTT. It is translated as CASTLDGGANQPQHF.